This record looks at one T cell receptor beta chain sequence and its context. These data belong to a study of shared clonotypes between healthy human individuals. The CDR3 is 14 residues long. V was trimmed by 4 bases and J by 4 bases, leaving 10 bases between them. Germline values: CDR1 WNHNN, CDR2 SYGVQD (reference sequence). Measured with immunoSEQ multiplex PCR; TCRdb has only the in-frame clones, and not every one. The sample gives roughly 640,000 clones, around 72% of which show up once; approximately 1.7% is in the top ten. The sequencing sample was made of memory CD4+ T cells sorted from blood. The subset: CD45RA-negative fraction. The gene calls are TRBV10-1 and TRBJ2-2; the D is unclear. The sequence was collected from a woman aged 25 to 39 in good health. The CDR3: CASSGALFTGELFF. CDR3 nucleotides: TGCGCCAGCAGTGGGGCGTTATTCACCGGGGAGCTGTTTTTT.